This T cell receptor beta chain is from a study of T cell clusters in autoimmune cytopenias. TRB was amplified by touch-down multiplex PCR, primer pools A and B combined. Reanalyzing the multiplex PCR reads, TCRdb keeps one entry per CDR3 protein, without DNA. Listed are about 2,700 distinct CDR3 sequences; approximately 40% falls within the top ten. Each sample's input was roughly 230 ng genomic DNA, 35,000 to 40,000 genome equivalents. Measured by frequency, this clonotype is medium-sized. The sequenced sample consisted of peripheral blood. This receptor was obtained from a human donor with an autoimmune cytopenia or autoimmune hepatitis (not recorded which).

Here the CDR3 reads CASSRTGTYGYTF. V and J are TRBV6-5 and TRBJ1-2. The CDR3 loop spans 13 amino acids. CDR1 is MNHEY, CDR2 SVGAGI, per germline.